The rows below give T cell receptor beta chains drawn from one sample of a study of shared clonotypes between healthy human individuals. Assay used: immunoSEQ multiplex PCR; TCRdb lists only in-frame clones, some missing. The data show approximately 590,000 clones, with nearly 97% seen just once and 0.11% held by the top ten. The sample comprised naive CD8+ T cells sorted from blood. These receptors came from a woman in her 30s in good health. The CDR3 runs from the conserved cysteine through the conserved F or W. Some rows mark clone size as missing; the rest say once, few, many or name a class of expanded clone.

j_call: TRBJ1-2; clone_size: -; v_call: TRBV19; cdr3_length: 15; cdr3_aa: CASSIGTGDTYGYTF
j_call: TRBJ2-1; clone_size: -; v_call: TRBV27; cdr3_length: 16; cdr3_aa: CASSLSGGITYNEQFF
j_call: TRBJ2-2; clone_size: -; v_call: TRBV15; cdr3_length: 17; cdr3_aa: CATSPPSGRAPTGELFF
j_call: TRBJ2-3; clone_size: -; v_call: TRBV4-1; cdr3_length: 18; cdr3_aa: CASTTTEISTPSTDTQYF
j_call: TRBJ2-1; clone_size: -; v_call: TRBV5-6; cdr3_length: 14; cdr3_aa: CRAWRELSYNEQFF
j_call: TRBJ2-1; clone_size: -; v_call: TRBV7-2; cdr3_length: 15; cdr3_aa: CASSFSGSGFNEQFF
j_call: TRBJ2-7; clone_size: once; v_call: TRBV2; cdr3_length: 15; cdr3_aa: CASSEAPASTYEQYF
j_call: TRBJ2-1; clone_size: -; v_call: TRBV15; cdr3_length: 13; cdr3_aa: CATSRVNYNEQFF
j_call: TRBJ1-3; clone_size: -; v_call: TRBV19; cdr3_length: 14; cdr3_aa: CASSGRTSGNTIYF
j_call: TRBJ2-5; clone_size: -; v_call: TRBV29-1; cdr3_length: 15; cdr3_aa: CSVDGFAVAQETQYF
j_call: TRBJ2-7; clone_size: -; v_call: TRBV27; cdr3_length: 12; cdr3_aa: CASSFGGNEQYF
j_call: TRBJ1-4; clone_size: -; v_call: TRBV28; cdr3_length: 14; cdr3_aa: CASSPSQDDEKLFF
j_call: TRBJ2-7; clone_size: -; v_call: TRBV30; cdr3_length: 14; cdr3_aa: CAWSDAGFSGEQYF
j_call: TRBJ2-7; clone_size: -; v_call: TRBV7-2; cdr3_length: 12; cdr3_aa: CASRTGAYEQYF
j_call: TRBJ2-1; clone_size: once; v_call: TRBV6-6; cdr3_length: 11; cdr3_aa: CASRWANEQFF
j_call: TRBJ2-1; clone_size: -; v_call: TRBV28; cdr3_length: 15; cdr3_aa: CASSFRGGRGNEQFF
j_call: TRBJ1-5; clone_size: -; v_call: TRBV9; cdr3_length: 14; cdr3_aa: CASSPRGGVQPQHF
j_call: TRBJ2-7; clone_size: -; v_call: TRBV27; cdr3_length: 13; cdr3_aa: CASSFGTTYEQYF
j_call: TRBJ2-3; clone_size: -; v_call: TRBV27; cdr3_length: 17; cdr3_aa: CASSSTSGSYVTDTQYF
j_call: TRBJ1-2; clone_size: -; v_call: TRBV6-6; cdr3_length: 15; cdr3_aa: CASSPAGTGIYGYTF
j_call: TRBJ2-5; clone_size: -; v_call: TRBV29-1; cdr3_length: 15; cdr3_aa: CSVQGGLQVRETQYF
j_call: TRBJ2-7; clone_size: -; v_call: TRBV2; cdr3_length: 11; cdr3_aa: CASSLSYEQYF
j_call: TRBJ1-5; clone_size: -; v_call: TRBV15; cdr3_length: 17; cdr3_aa: CATSRAFNLTGDQPQHF
j_call: TRBJ2-7; clone_size: -; v_call: TRBV27; cdr3_length: 16; cdr3_aa: CASSSGTARISYEQYF
j_call: TRBJ2-3; clone_size: -; v_call: TRBV5-1; cdr3_length: 15; cdr3_aa: CASSMLGQSTDTQYF
j_call: TRBJ2-7; clone_size: -; v_call: TRBV29-1; cdr3_length: 11; cdr3_aa: CSVGAGNEQYF
j_call: TRBJ1-2; clone_size: -; v_call: TRBV25-1; cdr3_length: 16; cdr3_aa: CASTFMRMRGSEGYTF
j_call: TRBJ1-2; clone_size: -; v_call: TRBV19; cdr3_length: 11; cdr3_aa: CASQSGWSYTF
j_call: TRBJ2-7; clone_size: -; v_call: TRBV5-4; cdr3_length: 17; cdr3_aa: CASSLKSGQITSYEQYF
j_call: -; clone_size: -; v_call: TRBV29-1; cdr3_length: 12; cdr3_aa: CSVLGQTYEQYF
j_call: TRBJ2-7; clone_size: -; v_call: TRBV5-6; cdr3_length: 14; cdr3_aa: CASSLRGGGYEQYF
j_call: TRBJ1-1; clone_size: -; v_call: TRBV7-8; cdr3_length: 14; cdr3_aa: CASSRQGGVTEAFF
j_call: TRBJ2-1; clone_size: -; v_call: TRBV27; cdr3_length: 13; cdr3_aa: CASSLSSGIEQFF
j_call: TRBJ1-3; clone_size: -; v_call: TRBV27; cdr3_length: 15; cdr3_aa: CASSPQKGSGNTIYF
j_call: TRBJ1-1; clone_size: -; v_call: TRBV27; cdr3_length: 12; cdr3_aa: CASSTGGAEAFF
j_call: TRBJ2-5; clone_size: -; v_call: TRBV14; cdr3_length: 14; cdr3_aa: CASSQVQGRGTQYF
j_call: TRBJ1-1; clone_size: -; v_call: TRBV5-8; cdr3_length: 17; cdr3_aa: CASSGDRGQILNTEAFF
j_call: TRBJ1-4; clone_size: -; v_call: TRBV9; cdr3_length: 15; cdr3_aa: CASSVGRQGYEKLFF
j_call: TRBJ2-5; clone_size: once; v_call: TRBV28; cdr3_length: 21; cdr3_aa: CASSFPPETSGTTPWEETQYF
j_call: TRBJ2-7; clone_size: -; v_call: TRBV6-5; cdr3_length: 15; cdr3_aa: CASTKVGVSDYEQYF
j_call: TRBJ2-7; clone_size: -; v_call: TRBV29-1; cdr3_length: 14; cdr3_aa: CSVEQGQGVYEQYF
j_call: TRBJ2-2; clone_size: -; v_call: TRBV2; cdr3_length: 19; cdr3_aa: CASSETGTGELAGTGELFF
j_call: TRBJ2-2; clone_size: -; v_call: TRBV4-1; cdr3_length: 14; cdr3_aa: CASSQDRRPGELFF
j_call: TRBJ2-7; clone_size: -; v_call: TRBV9; cdr3_length: 15; cdr3_aa: CASSVGTGGRSEQYF
j_call: TRBJ2-1; clone_size: once; v_call: TRBV7-9; cdr3_length: 16; cdr3_aa: CASSAGLPSSYNEQFF
j_call: TRBJ2-5; clone_size: -; v_call: TRBV11-2; cdr3_length: 13; cdr3_aa: CASSLEGWETQYF
j_call: TRBJ1-4; clone_size: -; v_call: TRBV5-4; cdr3_length: 15; cdr3_aa: CASSEWDGENEKLFF
j_call: TRBJ2-3; clone_size: -; v_call: TRBV28; cdr3_length: 17; cdr3_aa: CASSFVLGGADTDTQYF
j_call: TRBJ1-1; clone_size: -; v_call: TRBV5-4; cdr3_length: 11; cdr3_aa: CASRRDSEAFF
j_call: TRBJ2-1; clone_size: -; v_call: TRBV13; cdr3_length: 15; cdr3_aa: CASSLREGPYNEQFF
j_call: TRBJ2-2; clone_size: -; v_call: TRBV25-1; cdr3_length: 14; cdr3_aa: CASTGWGAREELFF
j_call: TRBJ2-7; clone_size: once; v_call: TRBV6-1; cdr3_length: 15; cdr3_aa: CASSVVGSGAYEQYF
j_call: TRBJ1-1; clone_size: -; v_call: TRBV15; cdr3_length: 15; cdr3_aa: CATALHQGLNTEAFF
j_call: TRBJ2-1; clone_size: -; v_call: TRBV29-1; cdr3_length: 15; cdr3_aa: CSVEIVLGTVNEQFF
j_call: TRBJ2-5; clone_size: -; v_call: TRBV6-6; cdr3_length: 13; cdr3_aa: CASSDTKEETQYF
j_call: TRBJ2-7; clone_size: -; v_call: TRBV11-2; cdr3_length: 15; cdr3_aa: CASSRRGTGYYEQYF
j_call: TRBJ2-1; clone_size: once; v_call: TRBV4-2; cdr3_length: 12; cdr3_aa: CASRQGPDEQFF
j_call: TRBJ2-1; clone_size: -; v_call: TRBV28; cdr3_length: 17; cdr3_aa: CASSPGWVADHKNEQFF
j_call: TRBJ2-2; clone_size: -; v_call: TRBV7-2; cdr3_length: 15; cdr3_aa: CASRRTSGEGGELFF
j_call: TRBJ1-1; clone_size: -; v_call: TRBV9; cdr3_length: 13; cdr3_aa: CASSGQGYTEAFF